The next 27 T cell receptor beta chains were all read from a single sample in a study of blood T cell repertoires in COVID-19. The protocol was immunoSEQ multiplex PCR, while the TCRdb copy is restricted to in-frame clones and leaves out a portion. The repertoire consists of over 300,000 clones, with roughly 85% occurring once and the leading ten covering approximately 7.6%. Specimen: peripheral blood. All receptors come from a human donor in a cohort sampled during active COVID-19.

This clone was observed once. The chain employs TRBV24-1 and TRBJ2-2; 9 positions agree with TRBD1. V lost 10 bases, J lost 5 bases, and 7 bases stayed unmatched. Germline V gene data show CDR1 as KGHDR and CDR2 as SFDVKD. CDR3 size: 14 residues. The CDR3 sequence is CATGGTGWTGELFF. In nucleotides, the CDR3 is TGTGCCACGGGAGGGACAGGGTGGACCGGGGAGCTGTTTTTT.

This clone was counted once. J is TRBJ1-1 and V is TRBV7-6; weak D call: TRBD1 (5 bases). Germline V gives CDR1 SGHVS, CDR2 FNYEAQ. V was trimmed by 3 bases and J by 10 bases, leaving 12 bases between them. The CDR3 is made up of 12 amino acids. The CDR3 DNA follows: TGTGCCAGCAGCTTCCCCGGGGGTGTAGCTTTCTTT. Translated, it gives CASSFPGGVAFF.

This chain links TRBV5-1 with TRBJ1-5, with TRBD1 matching 7 bases. In germline, CDR1 is SGHRS, CDR2 YFSETQ. The CDR3 has 15 residues. Germline trimming cut 0 bases from V and 4 bases from J; bases unmatched to any gene: 4. CDR3 residues: CASSLAGTANQPQHF. CDR3 nucleotides: TGCGCCAGCAGCTTGGCCGGGACAGCAAATCAGCCCCAGCATTTT. The whole variable domain, remainder taken from reference TRBV5-1 and TRBJ1-5, is KAGVTQTPRYLIKTRGQQVTLSCSPISGHRSVSWYQQTPGQGLQFLFEYFSETQRNKGNFPGRFSGRQFSNSRSEMNVSTLELGDSALYLCASSLAGTANQPQHFGDGTRLSIL.

This chain connects TRBV19 to TRBJ1-5, with TRBD1 identical over 7 bases. The CDR3 totals 12 residues. Trimming cost V 9 bases and J 7 bases; bases outside gene matches: 6. Germline V gene data show CDR1 as LNHDA and CDR2 as SQIVND (reference sequence). DNA of the CDR3: TGTGCCAGCCGGGACAGTAGACAGCCCCAGCATTTT. As protein: CASRDSRQPQHF.

This sequence joins TRBV6-5 and TRBJ2-2; D possibly corresponds to TRBD2 (6 bases). There are 15 residues in the CDR3. Trimming took 0 bases from V and 4 from J, leaving 9 bases between them. CDR1 and CDR2 (germline): MNHEY, SVGAGI. The CDR3: CASSYSEGRTGELFF. The CDR3, as DNA: TGTGCCAGCAGTTACTCGGAGGGTCGCACCGGGGAGCTGTTTTTT.

The V gene is TRBV7-2, the J gene TRBJ1-4, with 7 bases matching TRBD1. The trim removed 0 bases at V and 6 bases at J, leaving 4 bases unmatched. Germline lookup yields CDR1 SGHTA and CDR2 FQGNSA. The CDR3 covers 15 residues. The CDR3 region has the DNA TGTGCCAGCAGCTTAGCGGTCACAGGGGATGAAAAACTGTTTTTT. Its translation is CASSLAVTGDEKLFF. Using reference TRBV7-2 and TRBJ1-4 for the parts outside the CDR3, the full variable domain is GAGVSQSPSNKVTEKGKDVELRCDPISGHTALYWYRQSLGQGLEFLIYFQGNSAPDKSGLPSDRFSAERTGGSVSTLTIQRTQQEDSAVYLCASSLAVTGDEKLFFGSGTQLSVL.

V is TRBV7-2 and J is TRBJ2-3, with a weak D call TRBD2 (7 bases). There are 15 residues in the CDR3. Germline CDR1 is SGHTA and CDR2 is FQGNSA. V was clipped by 2 bases and J by 5 bases, with 14 bases between them. The CDR3 region has the DNA TGTGCCAGCAGCTTAAACGGGGGGCGTGGAGATACGCAGTATTTT. This gives the protein CASSLNGGRGDTQYF.

This clone was seen once. J is TRBJ1-2 and V is TRBV6-1, with a tentative D call TRBD1 (6 bases). The V gene's germline CDR1 is MNHNS and CDR2 SASEGT. The germline V and J ends were trimmed by 3 bases and 4 bases, with 9 bases remaining between them. This CDR3 is 13 amino acids long. In nucleotides, the CDR3 is TGTGCCAGCAGTGACAGGGGATCCTATGGCTACACCTTC. Its protein product is CASSDRGSYGYTF.

This clone has only a few counts. The rearrangement links TRBV27 to TRBJ2-5; 9 bases are shared with TRBD2. V lost 4 bases to trimming and J lost 1 base; unmatched junction nucleotides: 7. The CDR3 is 16 amino acids. Germline V gene sequence: CDR1 MNHEY, CDR2 SMNVEV (reference sequence). The CDR3 is CASSYTSGPFQETQYF. The CDR3 DNA follows: TGTGCCAGCAGTTATACTAGCGGGCCATTCCAAGAGACCCAGTACTTC.

V is TRBV29-1 and J is TRBJ2-7; 8 nucleotides agree with TRBD1. CDR3 length equals 16 residues. Losses at the gene ends were 3 bases for V and 2 bases for J; bases not matched to a gene: 12. Germline V gives CDR1 SQVTM, CDR2 ANQGSEA. The CDR3 DNA follows: TGCAGCGTTGAGGGGGTCGGTACAGGGGGACCCTACGAGCAGTACTTC. The encoded protein is CSVEGVGTGGPYEQYF.

The chain is built from TRBV10-3 and TRBJ1-4, with a weak D call TRBD1 (6 bases). With 2 bases removed from V and 7 bases from J, the gap between germline ends came to 8 bases. The CDR3 sequence is 13 residues long. Germline assignment: CDR1 ENHRY and CDR2 SYGVKD. The CDR3: CAISETGFEKLFF. The CDR3 DNA reads as TGTGCCATCAGTGAGACAGGGTTTGAAAAACTGTTTTTT.

The V and J genes are TRBV6-5 and TRBJ1-3; 7 nucleotides match TRBD1. V trimming: 7 bases; J trimming: 4 bases; junction bases outside the gene matches: 7. CDR1 is MNHEY and CDR2 is SVGAGI in the germline V gene. CDR3 length: 14 amino acids. CDR3 DNA sequence: TGTGCCAGCAACACAGGGGATTTCGGAAACACCATATATTTT. Translated: CASNTGDFGNTIYF.

This rearrangement joins TRBV20-1 to TRBJ1-2; tentative D call: TRBD1 (6 bases). The CDR3 sequence is 12 residues long. Per the germline V gene, CDR1 is DFQATT and CDR2 is SNEGSKA (reference sequence). Trimming removed 3 bases at V and 7 bases at J, with 12 bases between. The CDR3 nucleotides are TGCAGTGCTAGTCGACAGGTTGGTGGCTACACCTTC. Translated: CSASRQVGGYTF.

V and J are TRBV10-3 and TRBJ1-1, with a possible D match to TRBD1 (5 bases). There are 15 residues in the CDR3. V was cut by 11 bases and J by 4 bases, with 23 bases left in between. The germline gives CDR1 ENHRY, CDR2 SYGVKD. The CDR3 DNA reads TGTGCCTCAAGCCGGGGAGGGGAGGTTGGCACTGAAGCTTTCTTT. Its protein product is CASSRGGEVGTEAFF.

This rearrangement joins TRBV30 to TRBJ1-2; possibly TRBD1 for D (5 bases). The CDR3 covers 17 residues. In germline, CDR1 is GTSNPN, CDR2 SVGIG (reference sequence). V was cut by 1 base and J by 4 bases, with 22 bases left in between. CDR3 region: CAWSDWGPYTESYGYTF. The DNA for the CDR3 is TGTGCCTGGAGTGACTGGGGCCCTTATACCGAGAGCTATGGCTACACCTTC.

This clone was seen a single time. The chain is built from TRBV5-4 and TRBJ1-2; tentatively, D is TRBD1 (5 bases). The CDR3 is 14 residues long. The germline CDR1 and CDR2 sequences are SGHNT and YYREEE (reference sequence). Between the trimmed V and J ends, which lost 3 bases and 6 bases, there was a span of 15 bases. CDR3 region: CASSSKGTLDGYTF. The CDR3 nucleotides read TGTGCCAGCAGCTCCAAGGGGACTCTTGATGGCTACACCTTC.

The sample holds one count of this clone. The chain has TRBV28 and TRBJ2-1; D is ambiguous. V lost 5 bases to trimming and J lost 7 bases, with 15 bases between them. CDR3 length: 14 amino acids. In germline, CDR1 is MDHEN, CDR2 SYDVKM. CDR3 protein: CASSPLLPGNEQFF. CDR3 sequence (DNA): TGTGCCAGCAGTCCCCTCCTACCCGGGAATGAGCAGTTCTTC.

This rearrangement joins TRBV5-1 to TRBJ2-7; D might be TRBD1 (6 bases). V was trimmed by 4 bases and J by 3 bases, leaving 14 bases between them. The germline V gene encodes CDR1 SGHRS and CDR2 YFSETQ. The CDR3 runs 14 residues. Here the CDR3 reads CASSPWTEGYEQYF. The CDR3 DNA is TGCGCCAGCAGCCCCTGGACAGAAGGCTACGAGCAGTACTTC.

This chain links TRBV19 with TRBJ1-1; D is unclear. From germline, CDR1 is LNHDA and CDR2 SQIVND (reference sequence). Trimming removed 7 bases at V and 0 bases at J, with 12 bases between. The CDR3 length is 14 residues. CDR3 in DNA: TGTGCCAGTACCCCGCGGAACATGAACACTGAAGCTTTCTTT. It is translated as CASTPRNMNTEAFF.

The V gene is TRBV7-8, the J gene TRBJ1-2; D gene ambiguous. CDR3 length: 12 residues. The ends were cut back, 5 bases at V and 8 bases at J, with 12 bases in the middle. Germline CDR1 and CDR2: SGHVS and FQNEAQ. CDR3: CASSPGRVGYTF. DNA of the CDR3: TGTGCCAGCAGCCCGGGGAGGGTCGGCTACACCTTC.

The table lists this clone with a count of one. J is TRBJ2-2 and V is TRBV7-3, with D perhaps matching TRBD1 (6 bases). The length of the CDR3 is 15 residues. Germline values: CDR1 SGHTA, CDR2 FQGTGA. The germline V and J ends were trimmed by 2 bases and 3 bases, with 10 bases remaining between them. This CDR3 reads CASSLRHRDTGELFF. For the CDR3, the DNA is TGTGCCAGCAGCTTACGTCACAGGGACACCGGGGAGCTGTTTTTT.

Comments on this clone: Other DNA sequences in this sample translate to the same CDR3. The V gene is TRBV14, the J gene TRBJ2-1, with D possibly matching TRBD2 (5 bases). CDR1 is SGHDN, CDR2 FVKESK, per germline. This CDR3 has 15 residues. Trimming stripped 2 bases from V and 6 bases from J, with 14 bases between. The CDR3 protein is CASSQPLAGRNEQFF. CDR3 nucleotide sequence: TGTGCCAGCAGCCAACCACTCGCGGGTCGCAATGAGCAGTTCTTC.

The rearrangement links TRBV9 to TRBJ1-5, with TRBD1 as a possible D gene (5 bases). This CDR3 contains 14 residues. Per the germline V gene, CDR1 is SGDLS and CDR2 is YYNGEE. Trimming shortened V by 3 bases and J by 6 bases, and 13 bases separated the two germline ends. CDR3 loop: CASSAKGSGQPQHF. The CDR3 nucleotides read TGTGCCAGCAGCGCGAAGGGGTCGGGTCAGCCCCAGCATTTT.

V is TRBV30 and J is TRBJ2-5, with 8 bases matching TRBD1. Looked up from germline, CDR1 is GTSNPN and CDR2 is SVGIG (reference sequence). CDR3 length equals 12 residues. Germline trimming cut 8 bases from V and 6 bases from J; bases unmatched to any gene: 8. The CDR3 loop reads CARLDRDQTQYF. For the CDR3, the DNA is TGTGCCAGATTGGACAGGGACCAGACCCAGTACTTC.

This chain connects TRBV6-1 to TRBJ1-3, with TRBD1 matching over 7 bases. CDR3 length: 16 residues. The V gene end was trimmed by 2 bases and the J gene end by 0 bases; junction bases not matched to a gene: 4. CDR1 is MNHNS and CDR2 is SASEGT in the germline V gene. The CDR3 spells CASSELTGSSGNTIYF. The CDR3 DNA sequence: TGTGCCAGCAGTGAACTGACAGGGAGCTCTGGAAACACCATATATTTT.

The CDR3 region is CAASGTSGATDTQYF. CDR3 coding DNA: TGTGCCGCCTCCGGGACTAGCGGGGCCACAGATACGCAGTATTTT. The rearrangement joins TRBV24-1 to TRBJ2-3; 13 nucleotides match TRBD2. V dropped 12 bases and J dropped 2; count of bases not matched to a gene: 7. This CDR3 has 15 amino acids. The V gene's germline CDR1 is KGHDR and CDR2 SFDVKD.

The sample holds one count of this clone. V gene TRBV5-6 combines with J gene TRBJ2-1, with 10 bases that match TRBD1. Germline V gene data show CDR1 as SGHDT and CDR2 as YYEEEE. The length of the CDR3 is 17 residues. J gave up 7 bases and V 3 bases, and 13 bases lay outside the gene matches. The CDR3 here is CASSYPGGTGDVNEQFF. CDR3 in DNA: TGTGCCAGCAGCTACCCCGGGGGGACAGGGGATGTAAATGAGCAGTTCTTC.